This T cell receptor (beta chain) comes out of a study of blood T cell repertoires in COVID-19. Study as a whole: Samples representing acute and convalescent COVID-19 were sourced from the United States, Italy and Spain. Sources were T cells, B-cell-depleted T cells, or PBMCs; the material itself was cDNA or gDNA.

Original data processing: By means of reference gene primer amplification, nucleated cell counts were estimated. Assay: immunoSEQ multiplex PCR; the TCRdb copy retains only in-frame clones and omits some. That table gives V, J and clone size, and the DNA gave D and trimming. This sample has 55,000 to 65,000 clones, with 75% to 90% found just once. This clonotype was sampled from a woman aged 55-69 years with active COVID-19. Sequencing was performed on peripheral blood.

The CDR3 DNA reads TGTGCCAGCAGCTTAGACATTTGGACAGGGGGGGTTGGCTACACCTTC. The encoded protein is CASSLDIWTGGVGYTF. V usage is TRBV7-2 and J usage is TRBJ1-2, with 10 bases matching TRBD1. V lost 1 base to trimming and J lost 7 bases; unmatched junction nucleotides: 9. The V gene's germline CDR1 is SGHTA and CDR2 FQGNSA. This CDR3 has 16 residues.